Given below is one T cell receptor (beta chain) in context. From germline, CDR1 is SGDLS and CDR2 YYNGEE. The CDR3 is made up of 14 amino acids. This specimen comes from a study of CXCR3-negative and CXCR3-positive naive CD8 T cells. The naive CD8+ gate required CD45RO-CCR7+CD27+CD95- phenotype. UMI labels and 5' RACE were used to prepare the TRB cDNA libraries. TCRdb derives one entry per CDR3 protein from the 5' RACE reads, leaving out DNA. The table for this sample gives about 130,000 distinct CDR3 sequences. This chain joins TRBV9 and TRBJ2-7. The sequenced sample consisted of naive CXCR3- CD8+ T cells from blood. The subset is: CD45RO-CCR7+CD27+CD95- naive CD8+ T cells lacking CXCR3 (TNR3-). The clonotype originates from a human donor in good health. Some clones in this sample may be carry-over from other donors' samples. The CDR3 sequence is CASSAGVGSYEQYF.